This T cell receptor (beta chain) was obtained from a study of blood T cell repertoires in COVID-19. Study context: There were acute and convalescent COVID-19 samples, and they came from the United States, Italy and Spain. PBMCs, B-cell-depleted T cells, or T cells provided the cDNA or gDNA that made up the material.

Method: immunoSEQ multiplex PCR; TCRdb's copy keeps in-frame clones and lacks some. The repertoire has some 68,000 clones, 90% of them found once; the top ten carry roughly 0.47%. Germline V gene data show CDR1 as SSHAT and CDR2 as FNYEAQ (reference sequence). The CDR3 is made up of 15 amino acids. The V end was cut by 5 bases, the J end by 0 bases, with 12 bases between. Input material: peripheral blood. The TCR sequence derives from a man in his fifties or sixties with COVID-19, enrolled during active disease. The chain combines TRBV7-7 with TRBJ2-3; D not resolved. The CDR3 sequence: CASSPRPGSTDTQYF. CDR3 nucleotide sequence: TGTGCCAGCAGCCCCCGCCCGGGTAGCACAGATACGCAGTATTTT.